The clone carrying this T cell receptor (beta chain) was observed a few times. Its antigen is as yet unknown. Time point reported: newly diagnosed GD, antithyroid drugs for less than 3 months. The TCR library was made from RNA extracted from PBMCs. Patients all came to the study from an endocrinology department in Xi'an, China. Germline values: CDR1 MGHRA, CDR2 YSYEKL. This CDR3 has 16 residues. V lost 4 bases, J lost 0 bases, and 2 bases stayed unmatched. The data belong to a study of regulatory T cells in long-lasting Graves disease. Findings and limits, study-wide: Lower TCR diversity characterized persistent Graves' patients relative to newly diagnosed patients.

Assembly of TCR beta libraries relied on iRepertoire HTBI primers together with Arm-PCR of CDR3 regions. TCRdb reprocessed the multiplex PCR reads with MiXCR, giving one entry per CDR3 protein. This sample has a few hundred thousand distinct CDR3 sequences, with approximately 12% found just once. This sample was also put to use in a study of T cells in Graves' hyperthyroidism and ophthalmopathy.

The sample here was peripheral blood mononuclear cells (PBMCs), taken at new diagnosis, from a patient treated with antithyroid drugs. The chain has TRBV4-1 and TRBJ2-4; TRBD2 matches 11 bases. This receptor was obtained from a woman under 30 with Graves disease. CDR3 nucleotide sequence: TGCGCCAGCAGCCGACTAGCGGGACTAGCCAAAAACATTCAGTACTTC. Amino acids: CASSRLAGLAKNIQYF.